Listed here is a single T cell receptor beta chain. Antigen: not known. RNA transcripts served as template for amplifying TCR beta CDR3 sequences. After a first-round RT-PCR with HTBI primers, a second-round multiplex PCR was run. MiXCR, applied by TCRdb to the multiplex PCR reads, yields one record per CDR3 protein. Among around 1,200,000 distinct CDR3 sequences listed, roughly 35% were seen once. The data stem from a study of Graves' ophthalmopathy and Graves' hyperthyroidism. Across the whole study: Being free of ophthalmopathy for 18 months of follow-up defined stable hyperthyroidism.

V was shortened by 3 bases and J by 0 bases, with 15 bases between the two germline ends. CDR1 and CDR2 from the germline V gene are SGHRS and YFSETQ. This CDR3 has 16 residues. Study-wide points: Also, most clonotypes expanded in the thyroid above 0.001 frequency appeared in blood. The model's prediction of ophthalmopathy progression had roughly 71% sensitivity and roughly 72% specificity.

Specimen: peripheral blood or thyroid tissue (not recorded which). This sequence was found in an adult man with Graves' hyperthyroidism. V usage is TRBV5-1 and J usage is TRBJ1-1; unclear D gene. The CDR3 sequence is CASSSRRNNLNTEAFF. The CDR3 DNA sequence: TGCGCCAGCAGCTCAAGAAGGAACAACTTGAACACTGAAGCTTTCTTT.